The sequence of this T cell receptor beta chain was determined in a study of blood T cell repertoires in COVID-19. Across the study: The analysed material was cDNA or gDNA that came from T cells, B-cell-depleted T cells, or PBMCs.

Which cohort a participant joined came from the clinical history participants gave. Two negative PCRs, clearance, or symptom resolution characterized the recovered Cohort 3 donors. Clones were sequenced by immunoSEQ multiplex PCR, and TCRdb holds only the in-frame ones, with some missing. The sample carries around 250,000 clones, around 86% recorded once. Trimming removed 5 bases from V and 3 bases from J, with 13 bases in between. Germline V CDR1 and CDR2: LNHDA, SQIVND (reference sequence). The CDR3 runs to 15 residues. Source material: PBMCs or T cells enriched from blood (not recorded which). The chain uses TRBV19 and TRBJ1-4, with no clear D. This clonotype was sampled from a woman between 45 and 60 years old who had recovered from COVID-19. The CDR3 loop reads CASSLGRRANEKLFF. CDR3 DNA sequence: TGTGCCAGTAGTCTCGGAAGGCGGGCTAATGAAAAACTGTTTTTT.